These 14 T cell receptor beta chains originate from one sample sequenced in a study of CD8 T cells in ankylosing spondylitis. In TCRdb, the 5' RACE reads were re-called with MiXCR into one record per CDR3 protein. The table records approximately 250,000 distinct CDR3 sequences, roughly a third of them present only once. The material sequenced was blood, either unsorted or a sorted T cell fraction (not recorded which). The receptors shown here come from a male donor with ankylosing spondylitis or in good health (not recorded which).

This clonotype was found a few times. The chain couples TRBV20-1 to TRBJ1-4, with a weak D call TRBD1 (5 bases). The CDR3 totals 16 residues. V was pared by 6 bases and J by 0 bases, with 17 bases between. The germline V gene encodes CDR1 DFQATT and CDR2 SNEGSKA (reference sequence). The CDR3 here is CSAEGATGPTNEKLFF. The CDR3 DNA reads TGCAGTGCCGAAGGGGCGACCGGACCAACTAATGAAAAACTGTTTTTT.

A few counts support this clonotype. The rearrangement links TRBV20-1 to TRBJ2-3; TRBD2 aligns across 11 bases. There are 15 residues in the CDR3. Germline loops: CDR1 DFQATT, CDR2 SNEGSKA (reference sequence). Trimming removed 6 bases from V and 2 bases from J; junction bases left unmatched: 7. The CDR3 bases are TGCAGTGCCACAGAGACTAGCGGGGTCACAGATACGCAGTATTTT. Amino acid sequence: CSATETSGVTDTQYF.

This chain uses TRBV12-3 or TRBV12-4 with TRBJ2-1; possibly TRBD2 for D (6 bases). The CDR3 covers 14 residues. Deletions cut 9 bases from V and 4 bases from J, with 16 bases between. CDR3 DNA sequence: TGTGCCAGTTCGGACGGGACTCAGTACAATGAGCAGTTCTTC. Translation: CASSDGTQYNEQFF.

This CDR3 reads CASSAETGEGDYGYTF. The CDR3, as DNA: TGCGCCAGCAGCGCCGAGACAGGGGAAGGCGACTATGGCTACACCTTC. This rearrangement joins TRBV5-1 to TRBJ1-2; 8 positions agree with TRBD1. Germline CDR1 SGHRS, CDR2 YFSETQ. The CDR3 sequence is 16 residues long. V shed 4 bases and J 3 bases; nucleotides not matched to a gene: 11.

This clonotype was found a few times. J is TRBJ1-1 and V is TRBV20-1; D unclear. The V and J ends lost 3 bases and 4 bases respectively, with 12 bases between them. Germline CDR1 DFQATT, CDR2 SNEGSKA (reference sequence). This CDR3 region has 13 residues. The CDR3 nucleotides are TGCAGTGCTAGCTTGCCAGGAGGCACTGAAGCTTTCTTT. Its translation: CSASLPGGTEAFF.

This rearrangement joins TRBV28 to TRBJ1-6; D unresolved. The V gene's germline CDR1 is MDHEN and CDR2 SYDVKM. The CDR3 contains 15 residues. The germline V and J ends were trimmed by 1 base and 9 bases, with 13 bases remaining between them. DNA of the CDR3: TGTGCCAGCAGTTTATTTGATCTTGGCGGTTCACCCCTCCACTTT. This encodes CASSLFDLGGSPLHF. Together with reference TRBV28 and TRBJ1-6, the CDR3 gives the full variable domain: DVKVTQSSRYLVKRTGEKVFLECVQDMDHENMFWYRQDPGLGLRLIYFSYDVKMKEKGDIPEGYSVSREKKERFSLILESASTNQTSMYLCASSLFDLGGSPLHFGNGTRLTVT.

The V call is TRBV29-1, the J call TRBJ1-1; 7 bases match TRBD1. The germline V gene has CDR1 SQVTM and CDR2 ANQGSEA. V lost 7 bases to trimming and J lost 12 bases; unmatched junction nucleotides: 11. The CDR3 covers 11 residues. CDR3 amino acids: CSGSDRDRTFF. As DNA, the CDR3 is TGCAGCGGGTCCGACAGGGATAGGACTTTCTTT.

The chain recombines TRBV5-1 with TRBJ2-1; no reliable D call. Germline CDR1 and CDR2: SGHRS and YFSETQ. The V gene lost 3 bases and the J gene lost 4 bases, with 14 bases spanning the gap. This CDR3 contains 15 residues. The CDR3 is CASSSRTDRYNEQFF. In nucleotides, the CDR3 is TGCGCCAGCAGCTCCCGAACGGACCGGTACAATGAGCAGTTCTTC.

The chain employs TRBV10-3 and TRBJ1-2, with 7 bases lining up with TRBD1. Germline CDR1 is ENHRY and CDR2 is SYGVKD. Trimming at V came to 6 bases and at J to 4 bases, leaving 5 bases not matched to a gene. The CDR3 is made up of 13 amino acids. CDR3 protein: CAIRGTVFYGYTF. Here the CDR3 DNA reads TGTGCCATCAGAGGGACAGTTTTCTATGGCTACACCTTC.

This chain uses TRBV7-2 with TRBJ1-2; D call uncertain. This CDR3 is built from 12 residues. The V end lost 1 base, the J end lost 8 bases, and 8 bases lay between the germline ends. The germline gives CDR1 SGHTA, CDR2 FQGNSA. The DNA for the CDR3 is TGTGCCAGCAGCTTAGGGGTGTGGGGCTACACCTTC. This translates into CASSLGVWGYTF. The variable domain in full, completed from reference TRBV7-2 and TRBJ1-2, reads GAGVSQSPSNKVTEKGKDVELRCDPISGHTALYWYRQSLGQGLEFLIYFQGNSAPDKSGLPSDRFSAERTGGSVSTLTIQRTQQEDSAVYLCASSLGVWGYTFGSGTRLTVV.

This clonotype has more than one count but fewer than ten. This chain links TRBV20-1 with TRBJ2-5; 8 nucleotides align to TRBD2. In germline, CDR1 is DFQATT, CDR2 SNEGSKA (reference sequence). V gave up 0 bases and J gave up 5 bases; unmatched junction bases: 5. The CDR3 contains 14 residues. As DNA, the CDR3 is TGCAGTGCTAGAGAGCTATCGGGAGGGGAGACCCAGTACTTC. This sequence encodes CSARELSGGETQYF.

V and J are TRBV10-3 and TRBJ2-5; D call uncertain. Germline CDR1 ENHRY, CDR2 SYGVKD. The CDR3 is 14 residues long. Trimming stripped 10 bases from V and 2 bases from J, with 17 bases between. The DNA of the CDR3 is TGTGCCACCACCCCCACAGTAGTTCAAGAGACCCAGTACTTC. Its translation is CATTPTVVQETQYF.

This clonotype was picked up a small number of times. The chain uses TRBV7-2 and TRBJ1-1; no clear D. The CDR3 length is 16 residues. Looked up from germline, CDR1 is SGHTA and CDR2 is FQGNSA. V dropped 5 bases and J dropped 0 bases, with 16 bases sitting between them. CDR3 sequence: CASSHGPGYMNTEAFF. Written as DNA, the CDR3 is TGTGCCAGCAGCCATGGCCCGGGATACATGAACACTGAAGCTTTCTTT.

V gene TRBV6-2 or TRBV6-3 combines with J gene TRBJ2-5; the D is unclear. The CDR3 totals 12 residues. Looked up from germline, CDR1 is MNHEY and CDR2 is SVGEGT. Trimming left V 2 bases short and J 7 bases short, with 8 bases between. As DNA, the CDR3 is TGTGCCAGCAGTTACGCCGCTGTGACCCAGTACTTC. This translates into CASSYAAVTQYF.